The 17 T cell receptor beta chains reported below all come from one sample, sequenced in a study of blood T cell repertoires in COVID-19. The repertoire was sequenced with immunoSEQ multiplex PCR; TCRdb's copy has only in-frame clones and lacks some. The sample holds tens of thousands of clones, 75% to 90% seen once. Sequenced input: peripheral blood. These receptors originate from a man in his sixties with COVID-19, enrolled during active disease.

The J gene is TRBJ2-4, the V gene TRBV24-1; 8 bases are a match to TRBD2. Unmatched junction bases numbered 8, after V lost 4 bases and J lost 13 bases. CDR1 and CDR2 from the germline V gene are KGHDR and SFDVKD. The CDR3 runs to 13 residues. The CDR3 loop is CATSEDGTSFQYF. The CDR3 DNA follows: TGTGCCACCAGTGAGGATGGGACTAGTTTCCAGTACTTC.

This clone was recorded once. This sequence joins TRBV5-1 and TRBJ1-2; possibly TRBD1 for D (6 bases). The CDR3 sequence is 14 residues long. V gave up 4 bases and J gave up 2 bases, with 12 bases separating them. The germline V gene has CDR1 SGHRS and CDR2 YFSETQ. CDR3 loop: CASSVSGTNYGYTF. As DNA, the CDR3 is TGCGCCAGCAGCGTGTCAGGGACAAACTATGGCTACACCTTC.

The rearrangement links TRBV6-4 to TRBJ1-2; 7 bases map to TRBD1. The CDR3 runs to 11 residues. Per germline, CDR1 MRHNA and CDR2 SNTAGT. The V gene end was trimmed by 7 bases and the J gene end by 14 bases; junction bases not matched to a gene: 10. Written as DNA, the CDR3 is TGTGCCAGCACCCAAGACAGGGTTGGGACCTTC. Translated: CASTQDRVGTF.

The chain employs TRBV28 and TRBJ2-7; D might be TRBD2 (5 bases). Germline V gene sequence: CDR1 MDHEN, CDR2 SYDVKM. Trimming pared 7 bases from V and 0 bases from J, leaving 7 bases between. This CDR3 has 12 amino acids. CDR3 in DNA: TGTGCCAGCACGACTACCTCCTACGAGCAGTACTTC. It codes for CASTTTSYEQYF.

V usage is TRBV30 and J usage is TRBJ2-3; 12 nucleotides agree with TRBD2. The CDR3 is made up of 15 amino acids. Germline V gives CDR1 GTSNPN, CDR2 SVGIG (reference sequence). V dropped 0 bases and J dropped 5; count of bases not matched to a gene: 3. The CDR3 nucleotides are TGTGCCTGGAGTGTTCCGGGACTAGCGGGAGATACGCAGTATTTT. Its translation is CAWSVPGLAGDTQYF.

The chain combines TRBV7-2 with TRBJ1-1; 8 bases fit TRBD1. The ends lost 3 bases at V and 8 bases at J; junction bases unmatched: 5. From germline, CDR1 is SGHTA and CDR2 FQGNSA. The CDR3 is 13 residues long. The CDR3 DNA follows: TGTGCCAGCAGCTTTGGGCAGGGGGCCGAAGCTTTCTTT. It encodes CASSFGQGAEAFF.

This chain joins TRBV5-4 and TRBJ2-1; 10 bases are a match to TRBD2. CDR3 length: 20 amino acids. Trimming removed 4 bases from V and 2 bases from J; junction bases left unmatched: 18. Germline assignment: CDR1 SGHNT and CDR2 YYREEE (reference sequence). The CDR3: CASSNRWASGSIRTYNEQFF. DNA for the CDR3: TGTGCCAGCAGCAACAGATGGGCTAGCGGGAGTATTAGGACCTACAATGAGCAGTTCTTC.

The table lists this clone with a few counts. V gene TRBV27 combines with J gene TRBJ1-5, with D possibly being TRBD1 (5 bases). The CDR3 contains 14 residues. In germline, CDR1 is MNHEY, CDR2 SMNVEV (reference sequence). Trimming left V 8 bases short and J 0 bases short, with 11 bases between. The CDR3 here is CASAQVNSNQPQHF. The CDR3, as DNA: TGTGCCAGCGCACAGGTTAATAGCAATCAGCCCCAGCATTTT.

The rearrangement joins TRBV28 to TRBJ1-5; 7 bases line up with TRBD1. The CDR3 spans 16 residues. V lost 6 bases to trimming and J lost 1 base; unmatched junction nucleotides: 9. Germline values: CDR1 MDHEN, CDR2 SYDVKM. The CDR3 region has the DNA TGTGCCAGCAGGTCTGAGGGGGCGAAAAGCAATCAGCCCCAGCATTTT. It yields the protein CASRSEGAKSNQPQHF.

The rearrangement joins TRBV5-4 to TRBJ1-1; D is undetermined. This CDR3 spans 12 amino acids. Trimming shortened V by 0 bases and J by 7 bases, and 7 bases separated the two germline ends. CDR1 and CDR2 from the germline V gene are SGHNT and YYREEE (reference sequence). The CDR3 region is CASSLGRGEAFF. The CDR3, as DNA: TGTGCCAGCAGCTTGGGAAGAGGTGAAGCTTTCTTT.

V gene TRBV6-2 or TRBV6-3 combines with J gene TRBJ1-4, with TRBD1 matching 7 bases. The CDR3 contains 18 residues. Germline V lookup: CDR1 MNHEY, CDR2 SVGEGT. Trimming took 6 bases from V and 5 from J; bases not matched to a gene: 18. The CDR3 bases are TGTGCCAGCAGCCCTACTAAAGGGACAGCACCTTCAAATGAAAAACTGTTTTTT. It is translated as CASSPTKGTAPSNEKLFF.

This clone was recorded a few times. The chain joins TRBV6-2 or TRBV6-3 to TRBJ1-3; no firm D call. The V end lost 6 bases, the J end lost 7 bases, and 10 bases lay between the germline ends. The CDR3 contains 12 residues. The germline gives CDR1 MNHEY, CDR2 SVGEGT. The CDR3 nucleotides are TGTGCCAGCAGCCTCCGTTTTAACACCATATATTTT. It encodes CASSLRFNTIYF.

The chain uses TRBV4-1 and TRBJ2-2; TRBD2 matches 15 bases. The J segment lost 7 bases and the V segment lost 3 bases, leaving 9 bases of the junction unmatched. Germline-derived CDR1 and CDR2 are MGHRA and YSYEKL. The CDR3 contains 18 residues. The CDR3 sequence: CASSHPMGLAGGHGELFF. The CDR3 DNA is TGCGCCAGCAGCCACCCCATGGGACTAGCGGGAGGTCACGGGGAGCTGTTTTTT.

The V gene is TRBV7-7, the J gene TRBJ2-1; perhaps TRBD2 as D (5 bases). CDR1 is SSHAT, CDR2 FNYEAQ, per germline (reference sequence). Trimming took off 1 base at V and 5 bases at J, with 9 bases between the two ends. This CDR3 region has 14 residues. The CDR3 here is CASSLGRGNNEQFF. Written as DNA, the CDR3 is TGTGCCAGCAGCTTAGGTCGGGGAAACAATGAGCAGTTCTTC.

This chain connects TRBV27 to TRBJ2-5, with unresolved D. Per germline, CDR1 MNHEY and CDR2 SMNVEV (reference sequence). The length of the CDR3 is 12 residues. V lost 6 bases to trimming and J lost 0 bases, with 5 bases between them. CDR3 region: CASSPDQETQYF. DNA of the CDR3: TGTGCCAGCAGCCCTGACCAAGAGACCCAGTACTTC.

J is TRBJ2-3 and V is TRBV11-2; 8 bases match TRBD2. Germline assignment: CDR1 SGHAT and CDR2 FQNNGV. The CDR3 runs 13 residues. V was pared by 5 bases and J by 6 bases, with 4 bases of the junction left unmatched. CDR3 in amino acids: CASSQGLEDTQYF. The CDR3 DNA is TGTGCCAGCAGCCAGGGACTAGAGGATACGCAGTATTTT.

The chain uses TRBV28 and TRBJ1-5; 7 bases fit TRBD1. V was pared by 4 bases and J by 0 bases, with 3 bases of the junction left unmatched. Germline V gene lookup returns CDR1 MDHEN and CDR2 SYDVKM. The length of the CDR3 is 15 residues. The CDR3 spells CASSSPGGSNQPQHF. CDR3 coding DNA: TGTGCCAGCAGTTCCCCAGGGGGTAGCAATCAGCCCCAGCATTTT.